The clone carrying this T cell receptor (beta chain) was seen just once. The sample is drawn from a study of shared clonotypes between healthy human individuals. Germline V CDR1 and CDR2: ENHRY, SYGVKD. The CDR3 is 15 residues long. V shed 4 bases and J 4 bases; nucleotides not matched to a gene: 6. Nashville, Tennessee was home to all donors, who were Caucasian adults. It was into CD45RA+ naive and CD45RA-negative memory subsets that the CD4+ cells were split. The data were produced by immunoSEQ multiplex PCR, yet TCRdb's version contains in-frame clones alone and is incomplete. This sample has 2.3 million or so clones, with more than 85% found just once.

The TCR originated in a man aged 18 to 30 in good health. Some clones in this sample may be carry-over from other donors' samples. The J gene is TRBJ2-2, the V gene TRBV10-3, with 7 positions matching TRBD2. Sample: naive CD4+ T cells from PBMCs. Subset of the sample: CD45RA+ positively selected. CDR3: CAISGSGRSTGELFF. In DNA, the CDR3 is TGTGCCATCAGTGGGTCCGGGAGGAGCACCGGGGAGCTGTTTTTT.